Below are 8 T cell receptor beta chains sequenced from a single sample in a study of T cell responses to AZD1222 COVID-19 vaccine. The method was immunoSEQ multiplex PCR; TCRdb's version includes in-frame clones alone and lacks a portion of them. Counted here are over 65,000 clones, around 73% occurring once; the ten biggest clones make up around 21%. Material: peripheral blood, obtained on day 0 of AZD1222 vaccination. These TCRs come from an adult in good health.

The chain is built from TRBV3-1 (or the pseudogene TRBV3-2) and TRBJ2-7; D call uncertain. V was pared by 6 bases and J by 4 bases, with 19 bases between. The CDR3 spans 15 residues. From germline, CDR1 is LGHDT and CDR2 YNNKEL (reference sequence). The CDR3 DNA follows: TGTGCCAGCAGTCTTCGTTTTAGAGGCCCTTACGAGCAGTACTTC. Its protein is CASSLRFRGPYEQYF.

The rearrangement uses TRBV7-2 and TRBJ2-2; the D is unclear. CDR1 is SGHTA, CDR2 FQGNSA, per germline. The CDR3 loop spans 14 amino acids. V was cut by 1 base and J by 2 bases, with 5 bases left in between. CDR3 amino acids: CASSLVRNTGELFF. The CDR3 coding sequence is TGTGCCAGCAGCTTAGTGAGAAACACCGGGGAGCTGTTTTTT.

V is TRBV5-1 and J is TRBJ2-3, with 7 nucleotides matching TRBD2. Germline V gives CDR1 SGHRS, CDR2 YFSETQ. This CDR3 is 14 amino acids long. Unmatched junction bases numbered 10, after V lost 6 bases and J lost 6 bases. The CDR3 region has the DNA TGCGCCAGCACCCAAGGCCTAGCGGTGGATACGCAGTATTTT. It encodes CASTQGLAVDTQYF.

This clone was seen a single time. The J gene is TRBJ1-1, the V gene TRBV10-3; D uncertain. The CDR3 has 15 amino acids. V was clipped by 2 bases and J by 4 bases, with 14 bases between them. From germline, CDR1 is ENHRY and CDR2 SYGVKD. For the CDR3, the DNA is TGTGCCATCAGTGAGGCGTCTCCGGGGATCACTGAAGCTTTCTTT. The encoded protein is CAISEASPGITEAFF.

The V gene is TRBV28, the J gene TRBJ1-4; D perhaps matches TRBD1 (6 bases). V was shortened by 2 bases and J by 12 bases, with 13 bases between the two germline ends. From germline, CDR1 is MDHEN and CDR2 SYDVKM. This CDR3 has 13 amino acids. CDR3 loop: CASSLRGTYQLFF. Here the CDR3 DNA reads TGTGCCAGCAGTTTAAGGGGGACATACCAACTGTTTTTT.

The chain carries TRBV5-8 and TRBJ2-7, with 8 bases matching TRBD1. The germline CDR1 and CDR2 sequences are SGHTS and YDEGEE. The CDR3 has 17 amino acids. V lost 1 base and J lost 2; bases outside the gene matches: 11. Here the CDR3 DNA reads TGTGCCAGCAGCTTGAGATCAGGCGGGACAGGAGCCTACGAGCAGTACTTC. Residues: CASSLRSGGTGAYEQYF.

The chain is built from TRBV13 and TRBJ2-5; D call uncertain. V lost 5 bases and J lost 1, with 14 bases in between. CDR1 and CDR2 from the germline V gene are PRHDT and FYEKMQ (reference sequence). CDR3 length: 15 amino acids. The CDR3 loop is CASSPPSRPQETQYF. The CDR3 DNA is TGTGCCAGCAGCCCACCTTCACGGCCCCAAGAGACCCAGTACTTC.

The chain has TRBV7-2 and TRBJ2-3; D is perhaps TRBD1 (6 bases). Germline values: CDR1 SGHTA, CDR2 FQGNSA. The CDR3 is 14 residues long. V lost 7 bases and J 5 bases, leaving 16 bases between the germline ends. In DNA, the CDR3 is TGTGCCAGCACCCCTGGGGGCCCCAAAGATACGCAGTATTTT. Translated, it gives CASTPGGPKDTQYF.